A single T cell receptor (beta chain) is shown here with its context. This CDR3 is 14 amino acids long. The germline V and J ends were trimmed by 1 base and 7 bases, with 13 bases remaining between them. Germline lookup yields CDR1 SGHTA and CDR2 FQGTGA. This sample was taken from a study of immune evolution from preneoplasia to lung adenocarcinoma. The protocol was immunoSEQ multiplex PCR, while the TCRdb copy is restricted to in-frame clones and leaves out a portion. The sample comprises 4,400 or so clones, around nine tenths of which are singletons, and 6.7% rests with the top ten. The chain couples TRBV7-3 to TRBJ2-5, with a possible D match to TRBD1 (6 bases). The clonotype was recovered from a donor of 70 years or more with lung adenocarcinoma. The sequenced sample was FFPE minimally invasive lung adenocarcinoma tissue. In DNA, the CDR3 is TGTGCCAGCAGCTTAAGAGGGGGTTTGGGGACCCAGTACTTC. This encodes CASSLRGGLGTQYF.